The clone carrying this TCR beta chain was seen a few times. Its matching antigen is unknown. Next came a second PCR, run for about 6 to 12 cycles, which used a sample-barcoded 5' primer along with a J-beta primer mix. TCRdb itself ran the 5' RACE reads through MiXCR, one entry per CDR3 protein. The repertoire consists of some 930,000 distinct CDR3 sequences, with just under 30% occurring once and the leading ten covering more than 8.5%. The individuals who served as donors were healthy Caucasians living in Russia, aged about 6 to 100. The data originate from a study of blood T cells in healthy people across ages. Broader study findings: A conclusive naive versus antigen-experienced comparison was prevented by the unsorted PBMCs. Observed TCR beta diversity per million T cells went down as age went up. This fall followed a roughly linear course with age.

The sample was also reused in another study, on T cells of mothers and their children. That report adds: Normalized overlap was always slightly, never significantly, higher in related than unrelated mother-child pairs.

The TCR comes from a woman in her thirties or forties in good health. The sequencing sample was made of blood.

CDR3 sequence: CASSPGGAVGANVLTF. As DNA, the CDR3 is TGTGCCAGCAGCCCCGGGGGAGCCGTAGGGGCCAACGTCCTGACTTTC. The chain employs TRBV7-8 and TRBJ2-6; TRBD2 is a possible D gene (6 bases). The germline V and J ends were trimmed by 5 bases and 4 bases, with 15 bases remaining between them. Germline loops: CDR1 SGHVS, CDR2 FQNEAQ. The CDR3 runs to 16 residues. The whole variable domain, filled in from reference TRBV7-8 and TRBJ2-6, reads GAGVSQSPRYKVAKRGQDVALRCDPISGHVSLFWYQQALGQGPEFLTYFQNEAQLDKSGLPSDRFFAERPEGSVSTLKIQRTQQEDSAVYLCASSPGGAVGANVLTFGAGSRLTVL.